A single sample gave rise to the 18 T cell receptor beta chains below, sequenced in a study of blood T cell repertoires in COVID-19 (TCRdb year 2020). The method was the immunoSEQ multiplex PCR assay. Sourced from immuneACCESS, this table was stored by TCRdb with only in-frame sequences that have V and J called. A share of the clones is absent; for the studies checked, an unresolved V gene accounts for under half, and the remainder has no known explanation. The sample has fewer than 80,000 clones on record, roughly 89% of them singletons. The top ten constitute around 4.9% of the sample. Sequenced material: peripheral blood. The receptors come from a woman aged 45-60 years with active COVID-19.

The chain couples TRBV5-4 to TRBJ2-1, with 8 positions matching TRBD1. The germline V gene encodes CDR1 SGHNT and CDR2 YYREEE (reference sequence). This CDR3 contains 16 residues. The V gene end was trimmed by 4 bases and the J gene end by 0 bases; junction bases not matched to a gene: 6. The CDR3 sequence is CASSHPTGDSYNEQFF. The CDR3 nucleotides are TGTGCCAGCAGCCACCCGACAGGGGACTCCTACAATGAGCAGTTCTTC.

The chain joins TRBV10-3 to TRBJ1-1; D is unresolved. Trimming took 3 bases from V and 3 from J, leaving 14 bases between them. The germline gives CDR1 ENHRY, CDR2 SYGVKD. The length of the CDR3 is 15 residues. For the CDR3, the DNA is TGTGCCATCAGTGATCTGGAGTTGATATACACTGAAGCTTTCTTT. This sequence encodes CAISDLELIYTEAFF.

In DNA, the CDR3 is TGTGCCAGCAGCCAAGTTGGGGGGTACGAGCAGTACTTC. Protein sequence: CASSQVGGYEQYF. The J gene is TRBJ2-7, the V gene TRBV3-1 (or the pseudogene TRBV3-2); maybe TRBD2 (6 bases). Trimming cost V 1 base and J 4 bases, with 8 bases left between them. The CDR3 is 13 residues long. Germline V CDR1 and CDR2: LGHDT, YNNKEL (reference sequence).

The CDR3 region is CASSPGSRGEPYEQYF. The CDR3 coding sequence is TGTGCCAGCTCACCCGGTAGTAGAGGAGAGCCCTACGAGCAGTACTTC. The chain uses TRBV18 and TRBJ2-7; D gene ambiguous. Germline loops: CDR1 KGHSH, CDR2 LQKENI. Trimming removed 3 bases from V and 2 bases from J, with 17 bases in between. The CDR3 totals 16 residues.

This chain links TRBV24-1 with TRBJ2-1; 10 nucleotides match TRBD2. Germline values: CDR1 KGHDR, CDR2 SFDVKD. The CDR3 sequence is 15 residues long. The V gene end was trimmed by 4 bases and the J gene end by 4 bases; junction bases not matched to a gene: 3. In nucleotides, the CDR3 is TGTGCCACCAGTGAGCCGACTAGCGGGTACAATGAGCAGTTCTTC. Its translation is CATSEPTSGYNEQFF.

This clone came up once. The V and J genes are TRBV3-1 (or the pseudogene TRBV3-2) and TRBJ2-1; 9 bases agree with TRBD2. CDR1 LGHDT and CDR2 YNNKEL come from the germline V gene (reference sequence). After removal of 6 bases from V and 4 bases from J, the junction contained 1 base not matched to a gene. This CDR3 has 13 residues. In DNA, the CDR3 is TGTGCCAGCAGTACTAGCGGGTACAATGAGCAGTTCTTC. It translates to CASSTSGYNEQFF.

This rearrangement joins TRBV28 to TRBJ1-6; D is perhaps TRBD1 (5 bases). CDR3 length: 14 residues. Germline V lookup: CDR1 MDHEN, CDR2 SYDVKM. V was shortened by 9 bases and J by 7 bases, with 16 bases between the two germline ends. The CDR3 here is CASFAGRGNSPLHF. The CDR3 region has the DNA TGTGCCAGTTTTGCGGGGCGGGGAAATTCACCCCTCCACTTT.

The chain links TRBV9 to TRBJ2-7, with D maybe TRBD2 (6 bases). Trimming removed 4 bases at V and 0 bases at J, with 11 bases between. Per the germline V gene, CDR1 is SGDLS and CDR2 is YYNGEE. There are 14 residues in the CDR3. The CDR3 bases are TGTGCCAGCAGCCTAGGAGGGAGCTCCTACGAGCAGTACTTC. The encoded protein is CASSLGGSSYEQYF.

The rearrangement joins TRBV19 to TRBJ2-5, with 9 bases aligning to TRBD2. CDR1 is LNHDA and CDR2 is SQIVND in the germline V gene (reference sequence). V lost 1 base and J lost 0; bases outside the gene matches: 3. The CDR3 spans 16 residues. CDR3 loop: CASSIGLAGYQETQYF. The CDR3 region has the DNA TGTGCCAGTAGTATAGGGCTAGCGGGATACCAAGAGACCCAGTACTTC.

The chain carries TRBV24-1 and TRBJ1-5, with a tentative D call TRBD1 (6 bases). The CDR3 is 17 residues long. CDR1 and CDR2 (germline): KGHDR, SFDVKD. V gave up 4 bases and J gave up 2 bases, with 17 bases separating them. The CDR3 sequence: CATSETPTGIGNQPQHF. Here the CDR3 DNA reads TGTGCCACCAGTGAAACCCCTACAGGGATCGGCAATCAGCCCCAGCATTTT.

The chain is built from TRBV6-5 and TRBJ1-1; TRBD1 agrees at 7 bases. CDR3 size: 14 residues. V trimming: 5 bases; J trimming: 5 bases; junction bases outside the gene matches: 8. CDR1 MNHEY and CDR2 SVGAGI come from the germline V gene. The CDR3 reads CASSTSDRVTEAFF. In nucleotides, the CDR3 is TGTGCCAGCAGTACCAGTGACAGGGTTACTGAAGCTTTCTTT.

V is TRBV5-1 and J is TRBJ2-5; D gene unclear. Trimming left V 4 bases short and J 5 bases short, with 12 bases between. The CDR3 extends over 13 amino acids. Germline lookup yields CDR1 SGHRS and CDR2 YFSETQ. The CDR3 DNA sequence: TGCGCCAGCAGCCTCCATGGGCAGGAGACCCAGTACTTC. Translation: CASSLHGQETQYF.

CDR3 in amino acids: CASSLALGDFTDTQYF. The CDR3 DNA reads TGCGCCAGCAGCTTGGCCCTCGGGGACTTCACAGATACGCAGTATTTT. The chain couples TRBV5-1 to TRBJ2-3, with D tentatively TRBD2 (6 bases). V gave up 0 bases and J gave up 2 bases, with 13 bases separating them. The CDR3 is 16 amino acids. Germline CDR1 SGHRS, CDR2 YFSETQ.

A note on this clone: A read error may account for a junction end that differs from germline. The chain joins TRBV7-7 to TRBJ2-1; 8 bases are a match to TRBD2. The CDR3 is made up of 15 amino acids. The V gene's germline CDR1 is SSHAT and CDR2 FNYEAQ (reference sequence). The DNA for the CDR3 is TGTGCTAGCAGCGCCGGGAGGGCCTCCTACAATGAGCAGTTCTTC. It encodes CASSAGRASYNEQFF.

Remarks on this clone: One end of the junction does not line up with germline, which may come from a read error. V and J are TRBV7-7 and TRBJ2-2, with 9 bases fitting TRBD2. Germline loops: CDR1 SSHAT, CDR2 FNYEAQ (reference sequence). This CDR3 has 17 residues. DNA for the CDR3: TGTGCTAGCAGCCCAGACCTTAGCGGGAGTGGTAACGGGGAGCTGTTTTTT. Its translation: CASSPDLSGSGNGELFF. The full variable domain, with the rest looked up from reference TRBV7-7 and TRBJ2-2, is GAGVSQSPRYKVTKRGQDVTLRCDPISSHATLYWYQQALGQGPEFLTYFNYEAQPDKSGLPSDRFSAERPEGSISTLTIQRTEQRDSAMYRCASSPDLSGSGNGELFFGEGSRLTVL.

This rearrangement joins TRBV29-1 to TRBJ2-7; 8 bases fit TRBD1. Trimming cost V 4 bases and J 6 bases; bases outside gene matches: 2. The CDR3 spans 11 residues. Germline V gene lookup returns CDR1 SQVTM and CDR2 ANQGSEA. The DNA of the CDR3 is TGCAGCGTTGGACAGGGGACCGAGCAGTACTTC. Amino acid sequence: CSVGQGTEQYF.

The rearrangement uses TRBV19 and TRBJ2-7, with 10 bases fitting TRBD2. The CDR3 is made up of 14 amino acids. V dropped 6 bases and J dropped 1; count of bases not matched to a gene: 3. Germline V gives CDR1 LNHDA, CDR2 SQIVND (reference sequence). This CDR3 is CASRKREGSYEQYF. The CDR3 coding sequence is TGTGCCAGTAGAAAGCGGGAGGGTTCCTACGAGCAGTACTTC.

This chain connects TRBV29-1 to TRBJ2-3; 12 nucleotides align to TRBD2. This CDR3 spans 14 amino acids. V lost 4 bases to trimming and J lost 6 bases; unmatched junction nucleotides: 5. Germline loops: CDR1 SQVTM, CDR2 ANQGSEA. CDR3 loop: CSVALAGGSDTQYF. The CDR3 DNA reads as TGCAGCGTTGCACTAGCGGGAGGATCCGATACGCAGTATTTT.